These 15 T cell receptor beta chains share one sample of origin, sequenced in a study of blood T cell repertoires in COVID-19. Measured with immunoSEQ multiplex PCR; TCRdb has only the in-frame clones, and not every one. The sample carries fewer than 400,000 clones, 75% to 90% recorded once. Material: PBMCs or T cells enriched from blood (not recorded which). These TCRs come from a man between 60 and 75 years old who had recovered from COVID-19.

J is TRBJ2-4 and V is TRBV27; the match to TRBD2 covers 15 bases. The CDR3 runs to 20 residues. After removal of 0 bases from V and 2 bases from J, the junction contained 8 bases not matched to a gene. The germline V gene has CDR1 MNHEY and CDR2 SMNVEV (reference sequence). The CDR3 sequence is CASSLSPRTSGRAPKNIQYF. The DNA of the CDR3 is TGTGCCAGCAGTTTATCTCCCCGGACTAGCGGGAGGGCCCCCAAAAACATTCAGTACTTC.

V usage is TRBV30 and J usage is TRBJ2-7, with a tentative D call TRBD2 (5 bases). The CDR3 consists of 15 residues. Trimming shortened V by 0 bases and J by 4 bases, and 16 bases separated the two germline ends. Germline V CDR1 and CDR2: GTSNPN, SVGIG (reference sequence). CDR3 nucleotides: TGTGCCTGGAGTGTACTAGGACCAAGATTATACGAGCAGTACTTC. It is translated as CAWSVLGPRLYEQYF.

The chain links TRBV29-1 to TRBJ2-7; a weak D match, TRBD2 (5 bases). V lost 0 bases and J lost 3, with 9 bases in between. This CDR3 is 13 amino acids long. Per germline, CDR1 SQVTM and CDR2 ANQGSEA. The CDR3 protein is CSVEEASSYEQYF. Written as DNA, the CDR3 is TGCAGCGTTGAAGAGGCTAGCAGCTACGAGCAGTACTTC.

The rearrangement joins TRBV10-3 to TRBJ1-3, with a possible D match to TRBD1 (5 bases). This CDR3 comprises 13 residues. Per germline, CDR1 ENHRY and CDR2 SYGVKD. V was pared by 3 bases and J by 8 bases, with 11 bases between. This CDR3 reads CAISDRVVDTIYF. CDR3 bases: TGTGCCATCAGTGACAGGGTCGTAGACACCATATATTTT.

The CDR3 here is CATSDQRFSTDTQYF. The CDR3 DNA sequence: TGTGCCACCAGTGATCAGAGGTTCTCCACAGATACGCAGTATTTT. V usage is TRBV24-1 and J usage is TRBJ2-3; D not resolved. Germline lookup yields CDR1 KGHDR and CDR2 SFDVKD. Between the trimmed V and J ends, which lost 3 bases and 2 bases, there was a span of 11 bases. The CDR3 consists of 15 residues.

This sequence joins TRBV2 and TRBJ1-2; TRBD1 might be the D (5 bases). The germline V and J ends were trimmed by 1 base and 8 bases, with 8 bases remaining between them. Germline CDR1 and CDR2: SNHLY and FYNNEI. The CDR3 runs to 12 residues. CDR3: CASSEEGNGYTF. The CDR3 DNA sequence: TGTGCCAGCAGTGAAGAGGGGAACGGCTACACCTTC.

This sequence joins TRBV5-1 and TRBJ2-2, with unresolved D. The CDR3 has 14 amino acids. Germline-derived CDR1 and CDR2 are SGHRS and YFSETQ. V was trimmed by 4 bases and J by 3 bases, leaving 10 bases between them. The CDR3 loop reads CASSAIPDTGELFF. In nucleotides, the CDR3 is TGCGCCAGCAGCGCCATCCCGGACACCGGGGAGCTGTTTTTT.

This chain uses TRBV16 with TRBJ1-3; a weak D match, TRBD1 (5 bases). CDR3 length equals 16 residues. From germline, CDR1 is KGHSY and CDR2 FQNENV. V gave up 2 bases and J gave up 0 bases, with 11 bases separating them. The CDR3 sequence: CASSQRSGSSGNTIYF. For the CDR3, the DNA is TGTGCCAGCAGCCAAAGATCAGGGTCCTCTGGAAACACCATATATTTT.

J is TRBJ1-1 and V is TRBV28; no firm D call. Between the trimmed V and J ends, which lost 10 bases and 1 base, there was a span of 13 bases. This CDR3 region has 13 residues. Per germline, CDR1 MDHEN and CDR2 SYDVKM. In nucleotides, the CDR3 is TGTGCCACATACCGGGTCAGGAACACTGAAGCTTTCTTT. Residues: CATYRVRNTEAFF.

The rearrangement links TRBV5-1 to TRBJ1-5; 9 bases are a match to TRBD1. Germline CDR1 reads SGHRS; CDR2 reads YFSETQ. J gave up 0 bases and V 4 bases, and 5 bases lay outside the gene matches. The CDR3 length is 16 residues. The CDR3, as DNA: TGCGCCAGCAGCCAAGGGACAGGGAATAGCAATCAGCCCCAGCATTTT. Translated: CASSQGTGNSNQPQHF.

The V call is TRBV7-2, the J call TRBJ2-5, with 9 positions matching TRBD1. From germline, CDR1 is SGHTA and CDR2 FQGNSA. The V and J ends lost 5 bases and 4 bases, in that order; junction bases with no gene match: 5. The CDR3 loop spans 14 amino acids. DNA for the CDR3: TGTGCCAGCAGCCCAACAGGGGGCGCAGAGACCCAGTACTTC. Translated: CASSPTGGAETQYF.

This chain connects TRBV29-1 to TRBJ2-5; D might be TRBD1 (6 bases). The V end was cut by 4 bases, the J end by 4 bases, with 22 bases between. The CDR3 extends over 16 amino acids. The germline gives CDR1 SQVTM, CDR2 ANQGSEA. The CDR3 bases are TGCAGCGTTGTTCGGTCCGGAGGACAGCCCGGAGAGACCCAGTACTTC. This translates into CSVVRSGGQPGETQYF.

The J gene is TRBJ2-3, the V gene TRBV28; TRBD2 matches at 9 bases. This CDR3 has 15 amino acids. After removal of 6 bases from V and 1 base from J, the junction contained 5 bases not matched to a gene. Germline V CDR1 and CDR2: MDHEN, SYDVKM. The chain's CDR3 is CASRASGVGTDTQYF. Written as DNA, the CDR3 is TGTGCCAGCAGGGCTAGCGGGGTCGGCACAGATACGCAGTATTTT.

This chain uses TRBV18 with TRBJ2-3; 9 bases are shared with TRBD2. J lost 2 bases, V lost 2 bases, and 8 bases had no gene match. The germline CDR1 and CDR2 sequences are KGHSH and LQKENI. The length of the CDR3 is 17 residues. CDR3 in amino acids: CASSPLGLAGTTDTQYF. CDR3 bases: TGTGCCAGCTCACCATTAGGCCTAGCGGGAACCACAGATACGCAGTATTTT.

V usage is TRBV28 and J usage is TRBJ2-7, with D maybe TRBD1 (6 bases). This CDR3 has 15 residues. Germline V lookup: CDR1 MDHEN, CDR2 SYDVKM. Deletions cut 3 bases from V and 2 bases from J, with 14 bases between. The CDR3 here is CASSFTQGPAYEQYF. Here the CDR3 DNA reads TGTGCCAGCAGTTTTACCCAGGGGCCGGCCTACGAGCAGTACTTC.